These 21 T cell receptor beta chains were all obtained from the same sample, sequenced in a study of identical twins. TCRdb independently ran MiXCR on the 5' RACE reads; one entry per CDR3 protein. The top ten clones hold 0.75% to 0.95% of a sample with just over 500,000 distinct CDR3 sequences, around 20% of them seen once. In addition, the sample was reused for a study of T cells expressing NK-cell markers.

Sequencing used CD4+ T cells sorted from blood. The receptors stem from a woman younger than 35 in good health.

The V gene is TRBV25-1, the J gene TRBJ2-3, with D perhaps given as TRBD1 or TRBD2 (5 bases each). This CDR3 comprises 14 residues. Between the trimmed V and J ends, which lost 0 bases and 4 bases, there was a span of 8 bases. From germline, CDR1 is MGHDK and CDR2 SYGVNS. CDR3 region: CASSEYRGADTQYF. The CDR3 DNA is TGTGCCAGCAGTGAATATAGAGGGGCAGATACGCAGTATTTT.

This clonotype was counted only a few times. The gene calls are TRBV5-1 and TRBJ2-1; TRBD2 matches at 7 bases. V shed 4 bases, J shed 9 bases, and the junction held 13 bases outside the gene matches. In germline, CDR1 is SGHRS, CDR2 YFSETQ. CDR3 length equals 15 residues. The chain's CDR3 is CASSPPLGGLGEQFF. The CDR3 region has the DNA TGCGCCAGCAGCCCACCCCTCGGGGGGTTGGGTGAGCAGTTCTTC.

This clonotype was detected a few times. The chain combines TRBV5-1 with TRBJ2-3, with D unresolved. Germline values: CDR1 SGHRS, CDR2 YFSETQ. The CDR3 contains 14 residues. Between the trimmed V and J ends, which lost 2 bases and 5 bases, there was a span of 12 bases. CDR3 amino acids: CASSFAQTGDTQYF. In nucleotides, the CDR3 is TGCGCCAGCAGCTTTGCCCAGACCGGAGATACGCAGTATTTT.

This clonotype has at least ten counts. The chain links TRBV6-1 to TRBJ1-2, with D possibly TRBD1 on 6 matching bases. The germline gives CDR1 MNHNS, CDR2 SASEGT. CDR3 length equals 14 residues. V was clipped by 6 bases and J by 3 bases, with 14 bases between them. The DNA of the CDR3 is TGTGCCAGCAGGTCAACAGGGATCGACTATGGCTACACCTTC. It encodes CASRSTGIDYGYTF.

This clonotype was seen more than once but under ten times. V and J are TRBV20-1 and TRBJ2-3, with TRBD2 matching 11 bases. This CDR3 is 16 amino acids long. J gave up 2 bases and V 4 bases, and 8 bases lay outside the gene matches. Looked up from germline, CDR1 is DFQATT and CDR2 is SNEGSKA (reference sequence). The CDR3 sequence: CSATRLAGLNTDTQYF. As DNA, the CDR3 is TGCAGTGCTACCCGACTAGCGGGGTTAAACACAGATACGCAGTATTTT.

This clonotype was seen a few times. The chain uses TRBV7-2 and TRBJ2-7, with 8 bases identical to TRBD1. The CDR3 has 14 residues. V lost 2 bases and J lost 6; bases outside the gene matches: 6. The germline V gene encodes CDR1 SGHTA and CDR2 FQGNSA. The CDR3 loop is CASSLPDRASEQYF. The CDR3 DNA reads TGTGCCAGCAGCTTACCGGACAGGGCCAGCGAGCAGTACTTC.

This clonotype has just a few counts. The rearrangement links TRBV7-2 to TRBJ2-7; D may be TRBD2 (5 bases). The CDR3 covers 14 residues. The V and J ends lost 1 base and 2 bases respectively, with 9 bases between them. Germline values: CDR1 SGHTA, CDR2 FQGNSA. The CDR3 DNA sequence: TGTGCCAGCAGCTTAGTACGCGGGCCCTACGAGCAGTACTTC. Protein product: CASSLVRGPYEQYF.

The table lists this clonotype with many counts. The chain employs TRBV20-1 and TRBJ2-1; perhaps TRBD2 as D (6 bases). CDR3 length: 13 residues. Trimming pared 8 bases from V and 0 bases from J, leaving 11 bases between. Germline values: CDR1 DFQATT, CDR2 SNEGSKA (reference sequence). CDR3 loop: CSLGLHSYNEQFF. The CDR3 nucleotides read TGCAGTCTGGGACTCCACTCCTACAATGAGCAGTTCTTC.

The chain links TRBV25-1 to TRBJ2-1; D is undetermined. The CDR3 spans 13 residues. V lost 6 bases and J 2 bases, leaving 8 bases between the germline ends. Germline values: CDR1 MGHDK, CDR2 SYGVNS. The DNA of the CDR3 is TGTGCCAGCAGACACCGGACCTACAATGAGCAGTTCTTC. Protein: CASRHRTYNEQFF.

The V and J genes are TRBV4-3 and TRBJ2-7; a possible D gene is TRBD2 (6 bases). Germline assignment: CDR1 LGHNA and CDR2 YSLEER. Between the trimmed V and J ends, which lost 1 base and 2 bases, there was a span of 12 bases. CDR3 size: 15 residues. This CDR3 reads CASSQVVSGAYEQYF. The DNA for the CDR3 is TGCGCCAGCAGCCAAGTTGTTAGCGGAGCCTACGAGCAGTACTTC.

This chain links TRBV6-5 with TRBJ2-7; TRBD1 aligns across 8 bases. J was trimmed by 2 bases and V by 11 bases; bases with no gene match: 2. The germline CDR1 and CDR2 sequences are MNHEY and SVGAGI. The CDR3 sequence is 11 residues long. The CDR3: CALDRAYEQYF. The CDR3 DNA reads as TGTGCCCTGGACAGGGCCTACGAGCAGTACTTC.

This clonotype was observed many times. The V and J genes are TRBV29-1 and TRBJ2-7; D is unresolved. This CDR3 is 12 amino acids long. The germline V gene has CDR1 SQVTM and CDR2 ANQGSEA. Trimming took off 4 bases at V and 6 bases at J, with 13 bases between the two ends. The CDR3 protein is CSVATSSTEQYF. The DNA of the CDR3 is TGCAGCGTTGCCACGAGTTCTACCGAGCAGTACTTC.

This rearrangement joins TRBV5-1 to TRBJ2-7; 7 nucleotides line up with TRBD1. J lost 1 base, V lost 3 bases, and 13 bases had no gene match. The CDR3 runs to 17 residues. In germline, CDR1 is SGHRS, CDR2 YFSETQ. Here the CDR3 reads CASSSYSTGLRSYEQYF. CDR3 bases: TGCGCCAGCAGCTCCTACTCGACAGGGTTGAGGTCCTACGAGCAGTACTTC.

The chain employs TRBV10-1 and TRBJ2-1, with TRBD2 identical over 14 bases. V lost 6 bases, J lost 9 bases, and 10 bases stayed unmatched. CDR1 is WNHNN and CDR2 is SYGVQD in the germline V gene (reference sequence). CDR3 length equals 16 residues. The DNA for the CDR3 is TGCGCCAGCAGAGACGGGACTAGCGGGAGAGTTGGTGAGCAGTTCTTC. Translation gives CASRDGTSGRVGEQFF.

This chain links TRBV5-5 with TRBJ2-7; TRBD2 matches 8 bases. The germline gives CDR1 SGHKS, CDR2 YYEKEE (reference sequence). This CDR3 is 14 amino acids long. The ends lost 4 bases at V and 3 bases at J; junction bases unmatched: 6. CDR3 DNA: TGTGCCAGCAGCCGCGGGAGGACCCTCTACGAGCAGTACTTC. It translates to CASSRGRTLYEQYF.

This clonotype is a singleton in its sample. The V and J genes are TRBV5-1 and TRBJ2-7; D perhaps matches TRBD1 (6 bases). The CDR3 is 15 residues long. Germline values: CDR1 SGHRS, CDR2 YFSETQ. Trimming pared 3 bases from V and 3 bases from J, leaving 16 bases between. In DNA, the CDR3 is TGCGCCAGCAGCTCCAACCCGGGACACATCTACGAGCAGTACTTC. Translation: CASSSNPGHIYEQYF. Combining the CDR3 with reference TRBV5-1 and TRBJ2-7 gives the whole variable domain KAGVTQTPRYLIKTRGQQVTLSCSPISGHRSVSWYQQTPGQGLQFLFEYFSETQRNKGNFPGRFSGRQFSNSRSEMNVSTLELGDSALYLCASSSNPGHIYEQYFGPGTRLTVT.

This chain connects TRBV2 to TRBJ1-6, with D perhaps matching TRBD1 (5 bases). Between the trimmed V and J ends, which lost 7 bases and 6 bases, there was a span of 10 bases. Germline CDR1 SNHLY, CDR2 FYNNEI. The CDR3 is 13 amino acids. In DNA form, the CDR3 reads TGTGCCAGCAAACGGGACGGTAATTCACCCCTCCACTTT. Amino acid sequence: CASKRDGNSPLHF. Using reference TRBV2 and TRBJ1-6 for the parts outside the CDR3, the full variable domain is EPEVTQTPSHQVTQMGQEVILRCVPISNHLYFYWYRQILGQKVEFLVSFYNNEISEKSEIFDDQFSVERPDGSNFTLKIRSTKLEDSAMYFCASKRDGNSPLHFGNGTRLTVT.

This clonotype occurred a few times. The V and J genes are TRBV12-3 or TRBV12-4 and TRBJ1-2; no definite D call. This CDR3 has 12 amino acids. V was cut by 1 base and J by 7 bases, with 7 bases left in between. Here the CDR3 reads CASSLGSVGYTF. CDR3 in DNA: TGTGCCAGCAGTTTAGGTAGCGTTGGCTACACCTTC.

This chain uses TRBV9 with TRBJ2-5; D gene unclear. The V and J ends lost 0 bases and 4 bases respectively, with 7 bases between them. Germline CDR1 SGDLS, CDR2 YYNGEE. The CDR3 is made up of 13 amino acids. CDR3: CASSVGESETQYF. The DNA for the CDR3 is TGTGCCAGCAGCGTAGGAGAGTCAGAGACCCAGTACTTC.

This rearrangement joins TRBV29-1 to TRBJ1-2; D is possibly TRBD1 (6 bases). This CDR3 comprises 10 residues. The ends were cut back, 6 bases at V and 8 bases at J, with 10 bases in the middle. Germline assignment: CDR1 SQVTM and CDR2 ANQGSEA. The DNA of the CDR3 is TGCAGCGTAGAACAGGGAGGCTACACCTTC. Translating gives CSVEQGGYTF.

The V gene is TRBV20-1, the J gene TRBJ2-7, with 8 nucleotides matching TRBD2. The trim removed 0 bases at V and 7 bases at J, leaving 5 bases unmatched. The CDR3 covers 13 residues. The germline gives CDR1 DFQATT, CDR2 SNEGSKA (reference sequence). As DNA, the CDR3 is TGCAGTGCTAGAGATCCCTCGGGGGGGGAGCAGTACTTC. It translates to CSARDPSGGEQYF.